Listed below are T cell receptor beta chains from one sample, sequenced in a study of T cells after yellow fever vaccination. MiXCR, run by TCRdb on the 5' RACE reads, gives a single entry per CDR3 protein. The table includes roughly 400,000 distinct CDR3 sequences, 18% detected once. The specimen comprised PBMCs, sampled before the yellow fever booster vaccination. Source of these receptors: a man in his late teens or twenties who received the YFV17D yellow fever vaccine. Each CDR3 is given with its conserved first and last residue. Fields, in order: D gene, J gene, clone size, V gene, CDR3 protein, CDR3 DNA. The D gene is left open where the match is weak. The size entry is marked missing in some rows and otherwise reads once, few, many or a size class.

d_gene: TRBD1; j_gene: TRBJ2-7; abundance: few; v_gene: TRBV6-5; CDR3aa: CASSQPGQGLYEQYF; CDR3nt: TGTGCCAGCAGTCAGCCGGGACAGGGATTATACGAGCAGTACTTC
d_gene: NA; j_gene: TRBJ1-5; abundance: NA; v_gene: TRBV7-9; CDR3aa: CASSSWDQPQHF; CDR3nt: TGTGCCAGCAGCTCCTGGGATCAGCCCCAGCATTTT
d_gene: NA; j_gene: TRBJ1-1; abundance: NA; v_gene: TRBV5-1; CDR3aa: CASSLDTVASTEAFF; CDR3nt: TGCGCCAGCAGCTTGGATACAGTGGCGAGCACTGAAGCTTTCTTT
d_gene: NA; j_gene: TRBJ1-2; abundance: NA; v_gene: TRBV27; CDR3aa: CASSLSIDAGYTF; CDR3nt: TGTGCCAGCAGTTTATCGATAGATGCTGGCTACACCTTC
d_gene: NA; j_gene: TRBJ2-7; abundance: NA; v_gene: TRBV27; CDR3aa: CASSQFLGQQYF; CDR3nt: TGTGCCAGCAGTCAATTCCTTGGGCAGCAGTACTTC
d_gene: NA; j_gene: TRBJ1-6; abundance: NA; v_gene: TRBV6-5; CDR3aa: CASSYRSLDSPLHF; CDR3nt: TGTGCCAGCAGTTATCGATCGTTGGATTCACCCCTCCACTTT
d_gene: NA; j_gene: TRBJ1-6; abundance: NA; v_gene: TRBV10-3; CDR3aa: CAIRTGPNSPLHF; CDR3nt: TGTGCCATCAGGACAGGTCCTAATTCACCCCTCCACTTT
d_gene: NA; j_gene: TRBJ2-1; abundance: many; v_gene: TRBV12-3/TRBV12-4; CDR3aa: CASSLAGEQFF; CDR3nt: TGTGCCAGCAGCCTTGCGGGAGAGCAGTTCTTC
d_gene: NA; j_gene: TRBJ2-1; abundance: many; v_gene: TRBV9; CDR3aa: CASSVGAGNEQFF; CDR3nt: TGTGCCAGCAGCGTAGGGGCTGGGAATGAGCAGTTCTTC
d_gene: NA; j_gene: TRBJ1-1; abundance: NA; v_gene: TRBV5-1; CDR3aa: CASSLGAGHTEAFF; CDR3nt: TGCGCCAGCAGCTTGGGGGCAGGGCACACTGAAGCTTTCTTT
d_gene: TRBD1; j_gene: TRBJ2-1; abundance: NA; v_gene: TRBV5-6; CDR3aa: CASRGQGLVDEQFF; CDR3nt: TGTGCCAGCAGGGGACAGGGGTTAGTCGATGAGCAGTTCTTC
d_gene: TRBD2; j_gene: TRBJ2-5; abundance: NA; v_gene: TRBV7-6; CDR3aa: CASSLRGLGSGDETQYF; CDR3nt: TGTGCCAGCAGCTTGCGGGGGTTAGGTTCTGGGGACGAGACCCAGTACTTC
d_gene: NA; j_gene: TRBJ1-5; abundance: few; v_gene: TRBV12-3/TRBV12-4; CDR3aa: CASSPQPRGPQHF; CDR3nt: TGTGCCAGCAGTCCCCAGCCGAGGGGGCCCCAGCATTTT
d_gene: NA; j_gene: TRBJ1-1; abundance: once; v_gene: TRBV7-9; CDR3aa: CASSSYRVGDTEAFF; CDR3nt: TGTGCCAGCAGCTCTTACAGGGTAGGGGACACTGAAGCTTTCTTT
d_gene: NA; j_gene: TRBJ1-5; abundance: few; v_gene: TRBV19; CDR3aa: CASRLGNQPQHF; CDR3nt: TGTGCCTCTCGACTGGGCAATCAGCCCCAGCATTTT
d_gene: TRBD1; j_gene: TRBJ2-3; abundance: NA; v_gene: TRBV25-1; CDR3aa: CASSDPGGIHGTGDTQYF; CDR3nt: TGTGCCAGCAGTGACCCAGGGGGCATTCACGGTACGGGAGATACGCAGTATTTT
d_gene: NA; j_gene: TRBJ1-2; abundance: few; v_gene: TRBV6-2/TRBV6-3; CDR3aa: CASKDTRKVYGYTF; CDR3nt: TGTGCCAGCAAGGACACCCGGAAGGTGTATGGCTACACCTTC
d_gene: TRBD2; j_gene: TRBJ2-1; abundance: NA; v_gene: TRBV7-2; CDR3aa: CASSQTGRGRLFF; CDR3nt: TGTGCCAGCAGCCAGACGGGGCGGGGGAGGTTGTTCTTC
d_gene: NA; j_gene: TRBJ2-5; abundance: few; v_gene: TRBV6-2/TRBV6-3; CDR3aa: CASSYLVSGTQYF; CDR3nt: TGTGCCAGCAGTTACCTAGTTTCCGGGACCCAGTACTTC
d_gene: NA; j_gene: TRBJ2-7; abundance: few; v_gene: TRBV6-5; CDR3aa: CASSTGGPIYEQYF; CDR3nt: TGTGCCAGCAGTACCGGGGGGCCCATCTACGAGCAGTACTTC
d_gene: NA; j_gene: TRBJ1-1; abundance: few; v_gene: TRBV29-1; CDR3aa: CSVDSTNTEAFF; CDR3nt: TGCAGCGTTGACTCGACTAACACTGAAGCTTTCTTT
d_gene: TRBD1; j_gene: TRBJ1-4; abundance: once; v_gene: TRBV5-1; CDR3aa: CASRTGGAGREKLFF; CDR3nt: TGCGCCAGCCGGACAGGGGGCGCGGGTCGGGAAAAACTGTTTTTT
d_gene: NA; j_gene: TRBJ2-7; abundance: few; v_gene: TRBV4-2; CDR3aa: CASSQDRGRYEQYF; CDR3nt: TGTGCCAGCAGCCAAGACAGGGGTCGCTACGAGCAGTACTTC